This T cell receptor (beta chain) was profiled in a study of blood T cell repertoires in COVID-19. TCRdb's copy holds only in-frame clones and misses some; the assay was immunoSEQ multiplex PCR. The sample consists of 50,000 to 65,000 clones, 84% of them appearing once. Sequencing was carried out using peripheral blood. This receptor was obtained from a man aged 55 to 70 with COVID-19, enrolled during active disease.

The CDR3 loop reads CASSVSTGTGDSPLHF. DNA of the CDR3: TGTGCCAGCAGCGTCTCAACCGGGACAGGGGATTCACCCCTCCACTTT. The chain links TRBV9 to TRBJ1-6, with 10 bases identical to TRBD1. CDR1 is SGDLS, CDR2 YYNGEE, per germline. With V trimmed by 2 bases and J by 8 bases, 7 bases remained unmatched. There are 16 residues in the CDR3.